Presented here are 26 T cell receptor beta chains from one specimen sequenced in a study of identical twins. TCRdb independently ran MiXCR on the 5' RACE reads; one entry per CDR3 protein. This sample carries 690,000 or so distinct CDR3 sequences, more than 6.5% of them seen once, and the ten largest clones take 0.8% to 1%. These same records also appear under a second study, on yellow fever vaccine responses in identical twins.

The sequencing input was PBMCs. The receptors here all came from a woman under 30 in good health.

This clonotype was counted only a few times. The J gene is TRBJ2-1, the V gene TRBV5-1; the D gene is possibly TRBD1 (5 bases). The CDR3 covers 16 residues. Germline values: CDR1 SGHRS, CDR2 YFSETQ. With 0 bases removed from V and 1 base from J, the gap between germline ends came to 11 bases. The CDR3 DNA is TGCGCCAGCAGCTTGGAAAGGGGCCTTTCCTACAATGAGCAGTTCTTC. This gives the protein CASSLERGLSYNEQFF.

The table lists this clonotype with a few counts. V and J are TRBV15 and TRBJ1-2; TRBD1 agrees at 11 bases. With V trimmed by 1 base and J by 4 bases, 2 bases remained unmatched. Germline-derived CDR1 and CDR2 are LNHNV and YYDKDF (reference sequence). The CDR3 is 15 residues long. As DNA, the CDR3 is TGTGCCACCAGCAGAGGGGGGACAGGGGGCTATGGCTACACCTTC. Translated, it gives CATSRGGTGGYGYTF. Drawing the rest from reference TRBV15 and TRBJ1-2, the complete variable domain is DAMVIQNPRYQVTQFGKPVTLSCSQTLNHNVMYWYQQKSSQAPKLLFHYYDKDFNNEADTPDNFQSRRPNTSFCFLDIRSPGLGDTAMYLCATSRGGTGGYGYTFGSGTRLTVV.

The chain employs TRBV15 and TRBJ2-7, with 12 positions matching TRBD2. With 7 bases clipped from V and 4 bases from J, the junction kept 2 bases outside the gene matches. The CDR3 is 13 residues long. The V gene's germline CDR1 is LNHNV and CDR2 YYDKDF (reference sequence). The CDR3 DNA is TGTGCCACCAAGGGACTAGCGGGTTACGAGCAGTACTTC. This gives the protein CATKGLAGYEQYF. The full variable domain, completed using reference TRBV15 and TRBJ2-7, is DAMVIQNPRYQVTQFGKPVTLSCSQTLNHNVMYWYQQKSSQAPKLLFHYYDKDFNNEADTPDNFQSRRPNTSFCFLDIRSPGLGDTAMYLCATKGLAGYEQYFGPGTRLTVT.

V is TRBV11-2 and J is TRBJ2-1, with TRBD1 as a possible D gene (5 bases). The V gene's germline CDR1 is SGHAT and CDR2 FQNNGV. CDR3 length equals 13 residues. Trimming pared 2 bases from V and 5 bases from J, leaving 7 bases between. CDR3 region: CASSLLGDNEQFF. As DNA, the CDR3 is TGTGCCAGCAGCTTACTAGGGGACAATGAGCAGTTCTTC.

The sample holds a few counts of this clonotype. CDR3 region: CASSGTSGLLYNEQFF. Written as DNA, the CDR3 is TGTGCCAGCAGCGGAACTTCGGGACTCCTATACAATGAGCAGTTCTTC. This chain joins TRBV12-3 or TRBV12-4 and TRBJ2-1; D is possibly TRBD2 (6 bases). This CDR3 has 16 amino acids. The V gene lost 6 bases and the J gene lost 4 bases, with 19 bases spanning the gap.

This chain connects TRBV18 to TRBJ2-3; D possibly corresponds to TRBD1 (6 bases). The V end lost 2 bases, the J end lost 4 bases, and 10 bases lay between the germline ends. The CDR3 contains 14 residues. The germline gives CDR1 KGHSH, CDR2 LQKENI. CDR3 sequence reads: CASSPTQGSDTQYF. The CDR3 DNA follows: TGTGCCAGCTCACCAACGCAGGGGTCAGATACGCAGTATTTT.

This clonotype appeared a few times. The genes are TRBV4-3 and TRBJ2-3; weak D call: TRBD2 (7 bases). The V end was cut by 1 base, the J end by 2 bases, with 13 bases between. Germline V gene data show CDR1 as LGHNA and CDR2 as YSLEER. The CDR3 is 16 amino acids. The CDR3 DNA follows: TGCGCCAGCAGCCAAGGGACAGCGGGACCCACAGATACGCAGTATTTT. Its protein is CASSQGTAGPTDTQYF.

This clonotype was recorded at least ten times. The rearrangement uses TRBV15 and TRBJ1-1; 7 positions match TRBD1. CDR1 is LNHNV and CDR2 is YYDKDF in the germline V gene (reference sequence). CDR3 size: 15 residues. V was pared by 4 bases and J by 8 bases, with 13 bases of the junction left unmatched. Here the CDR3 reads CATSKAPPTGLEAFF. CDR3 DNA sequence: TGTGCCACCAGCAAAGCCCCCCCGACAGGGCTCGAAGCTTTCTTT.

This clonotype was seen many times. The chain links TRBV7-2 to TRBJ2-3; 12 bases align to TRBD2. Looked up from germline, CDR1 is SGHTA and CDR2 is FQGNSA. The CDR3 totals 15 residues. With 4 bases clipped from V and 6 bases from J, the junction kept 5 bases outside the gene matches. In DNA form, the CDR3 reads TGTGCCAGCAGCTCTTCAGGGACTAGCGGGGATACGCAGTATTTT. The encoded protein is CASSSSGTSGDTQYF. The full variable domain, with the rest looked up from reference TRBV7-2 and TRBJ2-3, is GAGVSQSPSNKVTEKGKDVELRCDPISGHTALYWYRQSLGQGLEFLIYFQGNSAPDKSGLPSDRFSAERTGGSVSTLTIQRTQQEDSAVYLCASSSSGTSGDTQYFGPGTRLTVL.

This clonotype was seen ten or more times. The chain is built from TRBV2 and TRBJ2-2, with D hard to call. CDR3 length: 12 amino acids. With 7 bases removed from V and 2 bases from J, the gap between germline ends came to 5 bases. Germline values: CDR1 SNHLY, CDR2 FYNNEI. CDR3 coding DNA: TGTGCCAGCACCCCTAACACCGGGGAGCTGTTTTTT. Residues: CASTPNTGELFF.

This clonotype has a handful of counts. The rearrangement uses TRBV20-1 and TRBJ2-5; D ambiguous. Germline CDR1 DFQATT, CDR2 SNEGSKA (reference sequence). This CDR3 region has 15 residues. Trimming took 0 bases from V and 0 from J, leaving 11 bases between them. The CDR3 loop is CSARDLQRHQETQYF. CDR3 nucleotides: TGCAGTGCTAGAGATTTGCAGAGACACCAAGAGACCCAGTACTTC.

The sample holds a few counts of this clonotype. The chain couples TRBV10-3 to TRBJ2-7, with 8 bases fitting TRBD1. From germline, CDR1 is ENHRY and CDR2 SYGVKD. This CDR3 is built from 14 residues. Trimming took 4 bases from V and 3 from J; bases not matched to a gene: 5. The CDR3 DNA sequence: TGTGCCATCAGTGCGACAGGGGTGAACTACGAGCAGTACTTC. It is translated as CAISATGVNYEQYF.

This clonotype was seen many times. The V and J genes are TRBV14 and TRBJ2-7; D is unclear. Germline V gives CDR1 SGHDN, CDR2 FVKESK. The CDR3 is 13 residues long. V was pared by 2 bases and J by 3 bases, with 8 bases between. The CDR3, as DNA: TGTGCCAGCAGCCAAAGAGGCATCTACGAGCAGTACTTC. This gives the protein CASSQRGIYEQYF.

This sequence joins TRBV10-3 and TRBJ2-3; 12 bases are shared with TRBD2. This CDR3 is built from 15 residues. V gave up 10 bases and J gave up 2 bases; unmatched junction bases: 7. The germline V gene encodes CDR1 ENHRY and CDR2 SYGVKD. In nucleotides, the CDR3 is TGTGCCACCAGAGGACTAGCGGGATTCACAGATACGCAGTATTTT. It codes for CATRGLAGFTDTQYF.

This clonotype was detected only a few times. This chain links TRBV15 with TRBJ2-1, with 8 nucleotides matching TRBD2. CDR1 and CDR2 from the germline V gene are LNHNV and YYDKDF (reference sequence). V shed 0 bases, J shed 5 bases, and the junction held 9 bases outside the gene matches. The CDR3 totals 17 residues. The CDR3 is CATSRDVGRGSHNEQFF. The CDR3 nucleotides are TGTGCCACCAGCAGAGATGTCGGGAGGGGATCCCACAATGAGCAGTTCTTC.

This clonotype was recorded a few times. The chain's CDR3 is CASSLPRRGGNEQFF. The CDR3 DNA sequence: TGTGCCAGCAGCTTACCCCGGAGGGGAGGCAATGAGCAGTTCTTC. The chain joins TRBV13 to TRBJ2-1; D may be TRBD2 (6 bases). Germline V gene lookup returns CDR1 PRHDT and CDR2 FYEKMQ (reference sequence). Trimming took off 2 bases at V and 6 bases at J, with 14 bases between the two ends. The CDR3 runs 15 residues.

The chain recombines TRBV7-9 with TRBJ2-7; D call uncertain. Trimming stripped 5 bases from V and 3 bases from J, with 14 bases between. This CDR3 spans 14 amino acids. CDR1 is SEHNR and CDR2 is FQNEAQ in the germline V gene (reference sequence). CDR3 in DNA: TGTGCCAGCAGCACTGGGCTTCTCTGCTACGAGCAGTACTTC. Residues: CASSTGLLCYEQYF. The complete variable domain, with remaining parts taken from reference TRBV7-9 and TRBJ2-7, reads DTGVSQNPRHKITKRGQNVTFRCDPISEHNRLYWYRQTLGQGPEFLTYFQNEAQLEKSRLLSDRFSAERPKGSFSTLEIQRTEQGDSAMYLCASSTGLLCYEQYFGPGTRLTVT.

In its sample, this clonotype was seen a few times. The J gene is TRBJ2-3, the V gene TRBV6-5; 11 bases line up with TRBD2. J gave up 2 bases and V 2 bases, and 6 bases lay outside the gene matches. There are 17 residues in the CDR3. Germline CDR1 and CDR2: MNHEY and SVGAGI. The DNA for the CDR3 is TGTGCCAGCAGTTACAAGACTAGCGGGGAACTCACAGATACGCAGTATTTT. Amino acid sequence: CASSYKTSGELTDTQYF.

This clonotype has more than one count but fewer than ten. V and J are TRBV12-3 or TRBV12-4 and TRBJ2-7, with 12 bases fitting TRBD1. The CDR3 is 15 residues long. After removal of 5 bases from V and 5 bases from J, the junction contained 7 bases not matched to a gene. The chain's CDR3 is CASSPSGDRGHEQYF. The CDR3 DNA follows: TGTGCCAGCAGTCCCTCCGGGGACAGGGGGCACGAGCAGTACTTC.

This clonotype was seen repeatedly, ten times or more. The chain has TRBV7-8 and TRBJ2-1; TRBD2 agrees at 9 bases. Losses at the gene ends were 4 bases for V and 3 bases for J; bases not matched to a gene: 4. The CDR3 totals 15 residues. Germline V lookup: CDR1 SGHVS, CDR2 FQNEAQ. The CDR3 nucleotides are TGTGCCAGCAGCTCGGGACTAGCAGTCTACAATGAGCAGTTCTTC. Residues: CASSSGLAVYNEQFF.

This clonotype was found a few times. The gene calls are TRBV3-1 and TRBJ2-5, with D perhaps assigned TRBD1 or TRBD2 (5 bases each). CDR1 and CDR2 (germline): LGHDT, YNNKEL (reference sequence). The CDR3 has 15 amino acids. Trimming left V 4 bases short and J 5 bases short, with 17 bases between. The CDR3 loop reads CASSLQRTGRETQYF. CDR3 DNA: TGTGCCAGCAGCCTACAACGGACGGGACGGGAGACCCAGTACTTC.

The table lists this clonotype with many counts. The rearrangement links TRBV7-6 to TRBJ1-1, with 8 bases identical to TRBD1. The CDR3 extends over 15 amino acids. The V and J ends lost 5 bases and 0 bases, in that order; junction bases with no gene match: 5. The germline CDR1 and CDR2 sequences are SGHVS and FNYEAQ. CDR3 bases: TGTGCCAGCAGCCCCCGGACAGGGCTGAACACTGAAGCTTTCTTT. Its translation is CASSPRTGLNTEAFF.

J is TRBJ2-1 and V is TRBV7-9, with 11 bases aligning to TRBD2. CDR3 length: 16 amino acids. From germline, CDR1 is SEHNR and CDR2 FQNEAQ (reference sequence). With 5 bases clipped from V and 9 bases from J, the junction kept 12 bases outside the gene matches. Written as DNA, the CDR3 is TGTGCCAGCAGCCCTCCGGGTAGCGGGAGGGCCGGTGAGCAGTTCTTC. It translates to CASSPPGSGRAGEQFF. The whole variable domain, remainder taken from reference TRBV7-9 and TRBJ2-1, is DTGVSQNPRHKITKRGQNVTFRCDPISEHNRLYWYRQTLGQGPEFLTYFQNEAQLEKSRLLSDRFSAERPKGSFSTLEIQRTEQGDSAMYLCASSPPGSGRAGEQFFGPGTRLTVL.

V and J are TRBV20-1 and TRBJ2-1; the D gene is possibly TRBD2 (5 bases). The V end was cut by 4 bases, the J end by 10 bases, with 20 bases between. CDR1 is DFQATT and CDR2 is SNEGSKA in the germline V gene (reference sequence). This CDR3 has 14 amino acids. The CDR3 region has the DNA TGCAGTGCTAAGGTGGGAGTTGGGCCAAGGGAGCAGTTCTTC. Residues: CSAKVGVGPREQFF.

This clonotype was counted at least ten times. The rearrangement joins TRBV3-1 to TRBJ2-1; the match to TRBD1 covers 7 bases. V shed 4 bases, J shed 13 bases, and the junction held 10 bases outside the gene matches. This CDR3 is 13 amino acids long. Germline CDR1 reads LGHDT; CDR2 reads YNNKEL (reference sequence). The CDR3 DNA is TGTGCCAGCAGCCTCTCACAGGGGATTGGCCAGTTCTTC. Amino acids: CASSLSQGIGQFF.

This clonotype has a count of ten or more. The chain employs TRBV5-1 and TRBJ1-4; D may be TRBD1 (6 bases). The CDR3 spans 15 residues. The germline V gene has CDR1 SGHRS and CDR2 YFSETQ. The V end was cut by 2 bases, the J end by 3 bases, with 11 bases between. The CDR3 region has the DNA TGCGCCAGCAGCTTAACAGGGAAAGCTAATGAAAAACTGTTTTTT. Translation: CASSLTGKANEKLFF.